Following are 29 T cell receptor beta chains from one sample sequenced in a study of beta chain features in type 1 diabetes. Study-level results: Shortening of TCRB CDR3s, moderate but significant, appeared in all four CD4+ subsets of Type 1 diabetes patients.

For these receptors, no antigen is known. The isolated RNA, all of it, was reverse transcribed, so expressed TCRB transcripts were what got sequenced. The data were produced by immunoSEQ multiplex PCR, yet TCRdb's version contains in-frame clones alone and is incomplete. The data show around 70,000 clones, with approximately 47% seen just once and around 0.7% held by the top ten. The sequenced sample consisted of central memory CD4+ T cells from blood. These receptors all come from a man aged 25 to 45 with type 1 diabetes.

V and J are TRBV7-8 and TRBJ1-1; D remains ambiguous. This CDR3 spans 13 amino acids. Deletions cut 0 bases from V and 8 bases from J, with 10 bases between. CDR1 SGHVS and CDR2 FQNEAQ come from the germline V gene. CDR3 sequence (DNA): TGTGCCAGCAGCTTAGCCCCTAAAAAGGAAGCTTTCTTT. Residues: CASSLAPKKEAFF.

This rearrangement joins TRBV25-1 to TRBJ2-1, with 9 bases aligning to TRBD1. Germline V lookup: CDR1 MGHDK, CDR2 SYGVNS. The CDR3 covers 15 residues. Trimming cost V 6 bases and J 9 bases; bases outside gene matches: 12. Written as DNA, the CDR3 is TGTGCCAGCAGAGCAGACAGGGGGTTCCGGGGTGAGCAGTTCTTC. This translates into CASRADRGFRGEQFF.

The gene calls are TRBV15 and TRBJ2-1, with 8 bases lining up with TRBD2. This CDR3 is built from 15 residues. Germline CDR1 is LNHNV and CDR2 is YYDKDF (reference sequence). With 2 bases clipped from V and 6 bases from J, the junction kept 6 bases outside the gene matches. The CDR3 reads CATSRQRGIGNEQFF. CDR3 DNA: TGTGCCACCAGCAGACAGCGGGGGATAGGCAATGAGCAGTTCTTC.

In nucleotides, the CDR3 is TGTGCCAGCAGCACAGGGACAGACAATGGCTACACCTTC. Its translation is CASSTGTDNGYTF. This sequence joins TRBV9 and TRBJ1-2, with TRBD1 matching over 7 bases. The CDR3 runs to 13 residues. The ends lost 4 bases at V and 6 bases at J; junction bases unmatched: 6. Germline assignment: CDR1 SGDLS and CDR2 YYNGEE.

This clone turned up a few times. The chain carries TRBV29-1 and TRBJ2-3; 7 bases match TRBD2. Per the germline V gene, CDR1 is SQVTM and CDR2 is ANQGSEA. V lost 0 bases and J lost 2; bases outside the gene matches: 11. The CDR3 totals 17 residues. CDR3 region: CSVEDPGSSGNTDTQYF. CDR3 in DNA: TGCAGCGTTGAAGATCCCGGCTCTAGCGGAAACACAGATACGCAGTATTTT.

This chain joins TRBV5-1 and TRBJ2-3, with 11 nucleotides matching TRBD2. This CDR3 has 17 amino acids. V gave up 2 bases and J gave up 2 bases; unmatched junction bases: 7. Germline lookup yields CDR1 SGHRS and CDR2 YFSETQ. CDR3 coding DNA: TGCGCCAGCAGCTTATTTGGGACTAGCGGATCCACAGATACGCAGTATTTT. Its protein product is CASSLFGTSGSTDTQYF.

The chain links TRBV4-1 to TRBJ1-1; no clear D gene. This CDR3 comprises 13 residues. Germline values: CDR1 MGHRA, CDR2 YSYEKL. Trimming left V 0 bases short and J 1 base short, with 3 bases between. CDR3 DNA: TGCGCCAGCAGCCAAGACAGGAACACTGAAGCTTTCTTT. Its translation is CASSQDRNTEAFF.

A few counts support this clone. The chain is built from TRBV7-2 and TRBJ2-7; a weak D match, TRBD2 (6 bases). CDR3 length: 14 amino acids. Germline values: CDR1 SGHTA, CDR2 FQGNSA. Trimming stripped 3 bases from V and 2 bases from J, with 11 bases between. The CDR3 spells CASSFTSRTYEQYF. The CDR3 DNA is TGTGCCAGCAGCTTCACTAGCCGAACCTACGAGCAGTACTTC.

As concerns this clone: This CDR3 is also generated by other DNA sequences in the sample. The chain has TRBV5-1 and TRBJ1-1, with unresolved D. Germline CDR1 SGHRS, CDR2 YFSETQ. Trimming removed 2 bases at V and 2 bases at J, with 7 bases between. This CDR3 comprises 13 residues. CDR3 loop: CASSFRENTEAFF. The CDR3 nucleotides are TGCGCCAGCAGCTTCCGGGAAAACACTGAAGCTTTCTTT.

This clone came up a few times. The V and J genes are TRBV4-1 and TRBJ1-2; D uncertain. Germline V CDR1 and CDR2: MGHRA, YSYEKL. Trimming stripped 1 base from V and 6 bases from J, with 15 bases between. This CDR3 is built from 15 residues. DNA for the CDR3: TGCGCCAGCAGCCAAGCGGGAACCCTAGTCCATGGCTACACCTTC. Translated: CASSQAGTLVHGYTF.

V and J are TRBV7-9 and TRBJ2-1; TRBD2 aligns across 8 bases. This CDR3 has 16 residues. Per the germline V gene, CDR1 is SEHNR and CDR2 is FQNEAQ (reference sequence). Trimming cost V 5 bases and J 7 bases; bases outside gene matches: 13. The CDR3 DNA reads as TGTGCCAGCAGCGGCCGGGAAGCGGGGGATGGGAATGAGCAGTTCTTC. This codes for CASSGREAGDGNEQFF. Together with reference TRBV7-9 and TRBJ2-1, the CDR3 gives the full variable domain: DTGVSQNPRHKITKRGQNVTFRCDPISEHNRLYWYRQTLGQGPEFLTYFQNEAQLEKSRLLSDRFSAERPKGSFSTLEIQRTEQGDSAMYLCASSGREAGDGNEQFFGPGTRLTVL.

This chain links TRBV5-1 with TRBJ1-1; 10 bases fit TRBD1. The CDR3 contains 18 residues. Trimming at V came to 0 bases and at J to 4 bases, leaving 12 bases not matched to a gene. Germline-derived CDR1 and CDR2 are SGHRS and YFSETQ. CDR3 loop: CASSLGDRGSKVSTEAFF. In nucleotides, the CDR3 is TGCGCCAGCAGCTTGGGGGACAGGGGCTCCAAGGTGAGCACTGAAGCTTTCTTT.

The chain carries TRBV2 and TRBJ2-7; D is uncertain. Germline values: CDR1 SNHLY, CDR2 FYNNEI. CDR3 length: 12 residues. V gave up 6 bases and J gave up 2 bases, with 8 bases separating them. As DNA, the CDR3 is TGTGCCAGCAGCCAAGTAGCCTACGAGCAGTACTTC. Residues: CASSQVAYEQYF.

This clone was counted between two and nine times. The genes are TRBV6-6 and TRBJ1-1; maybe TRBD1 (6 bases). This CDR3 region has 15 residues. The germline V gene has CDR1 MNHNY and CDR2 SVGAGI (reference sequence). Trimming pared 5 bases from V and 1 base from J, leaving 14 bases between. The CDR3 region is CASSPAGGANTEAFF. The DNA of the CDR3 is TGTGCCAGCAGTCCCGCCGGGGGGGCGAACACTGAAGCTTTCTTT.

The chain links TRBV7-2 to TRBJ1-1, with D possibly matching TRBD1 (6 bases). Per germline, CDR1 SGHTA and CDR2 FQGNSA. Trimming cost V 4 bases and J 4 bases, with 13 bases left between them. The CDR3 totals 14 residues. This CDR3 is CASSYRVGSTEAFF. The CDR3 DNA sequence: TGTGCCAGCAGCTACAGGGTGGGGAGCACTGAAGCTTTCTTT. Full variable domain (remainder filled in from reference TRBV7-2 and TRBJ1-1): GAGVSQSPSNKVTEKGKDVELRCDPISGHTALYWYRQSLGQGLEFLIYFQGNSAPDKSGLPSDRFSAERTGGSVSTLTIQRTQQEDSAVYLCASSYRVGSTEAFFGQGTRLTVV.

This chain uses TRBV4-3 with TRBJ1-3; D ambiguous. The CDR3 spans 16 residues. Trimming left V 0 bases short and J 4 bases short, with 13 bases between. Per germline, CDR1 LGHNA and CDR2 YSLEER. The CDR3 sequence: CASSQEPRRFGNTIYF. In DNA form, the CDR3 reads TGCGCCAGCAGCCAAGAGCCACGGAGATTCGGAAACACCATATATTTT.

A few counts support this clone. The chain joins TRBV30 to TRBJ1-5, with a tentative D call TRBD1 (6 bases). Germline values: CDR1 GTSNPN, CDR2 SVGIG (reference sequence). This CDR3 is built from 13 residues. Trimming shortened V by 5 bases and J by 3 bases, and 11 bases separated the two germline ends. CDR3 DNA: TGTGCCTGGGGACAGTCGGACAATCAGCCCCAGCATTTT. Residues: CAWGQSDNQPQHF.

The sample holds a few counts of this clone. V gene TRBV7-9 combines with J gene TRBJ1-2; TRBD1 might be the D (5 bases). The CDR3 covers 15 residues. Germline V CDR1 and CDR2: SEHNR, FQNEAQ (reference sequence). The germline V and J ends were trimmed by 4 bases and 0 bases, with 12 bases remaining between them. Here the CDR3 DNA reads TGTGCCAGCAGCTCACGGACATATTCTAACTATGGCTACACCTTC. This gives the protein CASSSRTYSNYGYTF.

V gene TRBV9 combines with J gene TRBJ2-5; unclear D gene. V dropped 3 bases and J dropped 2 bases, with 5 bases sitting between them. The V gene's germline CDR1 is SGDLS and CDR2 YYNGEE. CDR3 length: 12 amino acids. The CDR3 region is CASSAQQETQYF. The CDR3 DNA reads TGTGCCAGCAGCGCCCAGCAAGAGACCCAGTACTTC.

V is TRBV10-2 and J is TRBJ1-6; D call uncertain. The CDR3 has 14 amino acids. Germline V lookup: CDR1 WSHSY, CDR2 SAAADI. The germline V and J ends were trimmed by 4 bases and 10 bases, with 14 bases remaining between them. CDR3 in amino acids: CASSALGSGSPLHF. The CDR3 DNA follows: TGCGCCAGCAGTGCCCTCGGGTCCGGCTCACCCCTCCACTTT.

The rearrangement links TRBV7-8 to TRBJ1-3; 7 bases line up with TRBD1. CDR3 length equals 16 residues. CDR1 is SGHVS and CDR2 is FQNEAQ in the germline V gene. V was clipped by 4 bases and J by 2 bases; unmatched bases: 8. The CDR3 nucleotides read TGTGCCAGCAGCTCCCAACCGGGACAGCCTGGAAACACCATATATTTT. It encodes CASSSQPGQPGNTIYF.

The CDR3 region is CASSLGQGLSETQYF. CDR3 DNA: TGTGCCAGCAGCTTAGGACAGGGTTTATCGGAGACCCAGTACTTC. The chain combines TRBV11-2 with TRBJ2-5, with TRBD1 matching 7 bases. V shed 1 base, J shed 5 bases, and the junction held 7 bases outside the gene matches. Per the germline V gene, CDR1 is SGHAT and CDR2 is FQNNGV. The CDR3 length is 15 residues.

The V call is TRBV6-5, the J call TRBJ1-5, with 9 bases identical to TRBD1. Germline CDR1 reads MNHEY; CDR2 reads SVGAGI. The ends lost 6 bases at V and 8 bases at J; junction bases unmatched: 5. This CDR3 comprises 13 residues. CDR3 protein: CASRLGQGKPQHF. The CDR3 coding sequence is TGTGCCAGCAGGCTGGGACAGGGAAAGCCCCAGCATTTT.

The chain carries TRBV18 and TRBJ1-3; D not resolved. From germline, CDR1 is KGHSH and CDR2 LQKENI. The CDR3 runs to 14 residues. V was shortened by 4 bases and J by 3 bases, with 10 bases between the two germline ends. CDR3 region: CASSREKFGNTIYF. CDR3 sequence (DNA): TGTGCCAGCTCACGAGAAAAATTTGGAAACACCATATATTTT.

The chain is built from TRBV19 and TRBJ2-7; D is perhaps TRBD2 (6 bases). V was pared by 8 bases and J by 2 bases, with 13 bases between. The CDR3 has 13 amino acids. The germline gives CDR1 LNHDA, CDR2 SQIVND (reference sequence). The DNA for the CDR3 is TGTGCCAGTTCCTTCACGGGAGCCTACGAGCAGTACTTC. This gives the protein CASSFTGAYEQYF.

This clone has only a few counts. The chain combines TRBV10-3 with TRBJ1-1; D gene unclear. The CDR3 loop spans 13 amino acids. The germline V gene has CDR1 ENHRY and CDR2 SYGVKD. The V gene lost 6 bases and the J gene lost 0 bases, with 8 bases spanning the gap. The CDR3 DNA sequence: TGTGCCATCAGCCCTTCGTTGAACACTGAAGCTTTCTTT. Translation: CAISPSLNTEAFF.

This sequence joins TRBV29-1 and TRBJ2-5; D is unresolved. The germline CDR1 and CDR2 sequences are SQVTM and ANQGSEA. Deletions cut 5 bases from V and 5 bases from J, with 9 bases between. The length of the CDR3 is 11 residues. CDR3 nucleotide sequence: TGCAGCGTTCAGGTTCGGGAGACCCAGTACTTC. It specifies CSVQVRETQYF.

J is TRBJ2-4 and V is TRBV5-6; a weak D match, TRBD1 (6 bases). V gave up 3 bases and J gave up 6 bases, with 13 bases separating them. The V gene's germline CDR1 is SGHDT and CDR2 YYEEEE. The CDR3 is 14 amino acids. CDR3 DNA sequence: TGTGCCAGCAGCTCTAACAGGGAAAGAAACATTCAGTACTTC. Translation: CASSSNRERNIQYF.

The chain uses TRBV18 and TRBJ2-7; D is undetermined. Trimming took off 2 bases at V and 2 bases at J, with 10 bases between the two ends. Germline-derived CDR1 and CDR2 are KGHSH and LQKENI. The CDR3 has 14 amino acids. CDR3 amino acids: CASSPGRAAYEQYF. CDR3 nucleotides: TGTGCCAGCTCACCAGGGCGCGCAGCCTACGAGCAGTACTTC.